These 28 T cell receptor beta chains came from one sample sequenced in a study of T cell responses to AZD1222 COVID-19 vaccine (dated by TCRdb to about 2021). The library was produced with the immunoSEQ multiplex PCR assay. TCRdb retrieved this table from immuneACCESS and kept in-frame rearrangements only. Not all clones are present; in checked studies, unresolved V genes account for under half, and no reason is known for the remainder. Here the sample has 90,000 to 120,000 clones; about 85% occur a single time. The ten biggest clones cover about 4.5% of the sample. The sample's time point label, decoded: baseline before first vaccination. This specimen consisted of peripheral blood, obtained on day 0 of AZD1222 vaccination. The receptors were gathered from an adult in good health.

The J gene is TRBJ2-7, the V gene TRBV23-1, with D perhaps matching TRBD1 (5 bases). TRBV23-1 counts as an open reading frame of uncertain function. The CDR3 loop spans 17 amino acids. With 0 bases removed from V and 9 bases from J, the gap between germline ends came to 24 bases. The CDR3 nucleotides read TGCGCCAGCAGTCAATCGTACCCGGACACCCCTACGATCGGGCAGTACTTC. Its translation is CASSQSYPDTPTIGQYF.

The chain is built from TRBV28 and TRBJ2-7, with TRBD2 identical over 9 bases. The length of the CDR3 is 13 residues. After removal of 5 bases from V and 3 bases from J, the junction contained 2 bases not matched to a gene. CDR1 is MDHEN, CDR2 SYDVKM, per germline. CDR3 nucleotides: TGTGCCAGCAGTCTAGCGGGATACTACGAGCAGTACTTC. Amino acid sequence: CASSLAGYYEQYF.

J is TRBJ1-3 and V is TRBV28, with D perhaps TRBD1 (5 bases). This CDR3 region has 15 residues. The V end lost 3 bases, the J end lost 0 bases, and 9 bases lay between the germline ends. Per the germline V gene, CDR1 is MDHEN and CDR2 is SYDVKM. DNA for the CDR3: TGTGCCAGCAGTTTGGGGCAGAGCTCTGGAAACACCATATATTTT. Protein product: CASSLGQSSGNTIYF.

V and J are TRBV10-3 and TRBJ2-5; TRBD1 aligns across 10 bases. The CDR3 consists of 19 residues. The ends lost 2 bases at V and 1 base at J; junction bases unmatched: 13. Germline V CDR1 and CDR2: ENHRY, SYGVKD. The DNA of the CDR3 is TGTGCCATCAGTGAGCCAGGACAGGGGGGGATAGGGGGCCAAGAGACCCAGTACTTC. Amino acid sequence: CAISEPGQGGIGGQETQYF.

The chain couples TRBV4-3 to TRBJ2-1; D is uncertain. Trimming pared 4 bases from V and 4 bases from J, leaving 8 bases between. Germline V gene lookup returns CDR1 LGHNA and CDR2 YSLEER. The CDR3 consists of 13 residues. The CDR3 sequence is CASSPTRYNEQFF. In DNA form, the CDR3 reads TGCGCCAGCAGCCCCACAAGATACAATGAGCAGTTCTTC.

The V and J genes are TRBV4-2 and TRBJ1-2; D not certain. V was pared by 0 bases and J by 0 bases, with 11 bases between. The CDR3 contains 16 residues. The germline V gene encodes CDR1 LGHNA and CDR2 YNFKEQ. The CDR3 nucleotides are TGTGCCAGCAGCCAAGAACCCGGGGAAGCTAACTATGGCTACACCTTC. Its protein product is CASSQEPGEANYGYTF.

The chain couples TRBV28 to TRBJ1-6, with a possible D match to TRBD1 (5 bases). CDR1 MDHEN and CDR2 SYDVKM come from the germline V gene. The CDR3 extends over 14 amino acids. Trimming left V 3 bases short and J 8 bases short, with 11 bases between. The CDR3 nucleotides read TGTGCCAGCAGTTTCAGGACAAGGGATTCACCCCTCCACTTT. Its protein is CASSFRTRDSPLHF.

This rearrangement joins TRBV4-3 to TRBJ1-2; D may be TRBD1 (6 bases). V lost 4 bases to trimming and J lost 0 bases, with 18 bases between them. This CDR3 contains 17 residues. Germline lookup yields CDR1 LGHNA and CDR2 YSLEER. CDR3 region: CASSPRGQGQANYGYTF. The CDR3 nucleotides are TGCGCCAGCAGCCCGCGGGGGCAGGGCCAAGCTAACTATGGCTACACCTTC.

Written as DNA, the CDR3 is TGCGCCAGCAGCCAAGATATAGCCCTCGGGTCACCCCTCCACTTT. This codes for CASSQDIALGSPLHF. The rearrangement joins TRBV4-3 to TRBJ1-6; D unresolved. V lost 0 bases and J lost 10, with 13 bases in between. CDR1 is LGHNA and CDR2 is YSLEER in the germline V gene. The CDR3 spans 15 residues.

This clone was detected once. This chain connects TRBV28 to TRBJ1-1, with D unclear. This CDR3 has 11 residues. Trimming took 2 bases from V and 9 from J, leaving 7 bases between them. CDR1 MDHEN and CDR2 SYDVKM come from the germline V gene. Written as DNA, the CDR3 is TGTGCCAGCAGTTTAAAGGCTCAAGCTTTCTTT. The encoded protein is CASSLKAQAFF.

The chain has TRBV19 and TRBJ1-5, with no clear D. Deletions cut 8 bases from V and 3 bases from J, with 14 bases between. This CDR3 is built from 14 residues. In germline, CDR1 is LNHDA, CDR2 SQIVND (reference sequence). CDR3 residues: CASGNEGYNQPQHF. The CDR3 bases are TGTGCCAGTGGGAATGAGGGATACAATCAGCCCCAGCATTTT.

CDR3 coding DNA: TGTGCCAGCAGCAAAGTTCGGGGGCCTGGGCAGCCCCAGCATTTT. Translation gives CASSKVRGPGQPQHF. The rearrangement joins TRBV7-9 to TRBJ1-5; D is perhaps TRBD1 (6 bases). CDR3 length equals 15 residues. Trimming cost V 5 bases and J 7 bases, with 18 bases left between them. Germline CDR1 reads SEHNR; CDR2 reads FQNEAQ (reference sequence).

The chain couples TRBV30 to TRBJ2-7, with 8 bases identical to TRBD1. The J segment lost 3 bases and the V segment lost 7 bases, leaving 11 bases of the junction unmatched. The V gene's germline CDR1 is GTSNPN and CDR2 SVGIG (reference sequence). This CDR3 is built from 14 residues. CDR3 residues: CAFILGQGSYEQYF. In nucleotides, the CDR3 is TGTGCCTTCATACTAGGACAGGGTAGCTACGAGCAGTACTTC.

Here the CDR3 DNA reads TGTGCCAGCAGCCAAGTCCTGTGGGAGGGCTACACCTTC. Translation: CASSQVLWEGYTF. The chain recombines TRBV4-2 with TRBJ1-2; D remains ambiguous. There are 13 residues in the CDR3. The V and J ends lost 1 base and 8 bases respectively, with 11 bases between them. Per the germline V gene, CDR1 is LGHNA and CDR2 is YNFKEQ.

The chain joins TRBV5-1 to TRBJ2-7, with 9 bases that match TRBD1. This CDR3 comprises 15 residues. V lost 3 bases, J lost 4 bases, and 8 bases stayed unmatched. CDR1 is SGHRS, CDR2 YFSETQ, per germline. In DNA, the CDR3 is TGCGCCAGCAGCTCTACAGGGGGCCTACCTTACGAGCAGTACTTC. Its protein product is CASSSTGGLPYEQYF.

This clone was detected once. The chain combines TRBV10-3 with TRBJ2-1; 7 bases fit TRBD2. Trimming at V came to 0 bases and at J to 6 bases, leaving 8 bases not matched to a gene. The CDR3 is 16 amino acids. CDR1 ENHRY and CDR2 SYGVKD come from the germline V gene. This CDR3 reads CAISESPAGVLNEQFF. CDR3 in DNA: TGTGCCATCAGTGAGTCACCCGCGGGAGTCCTCAATGAGCAGTTCTTC.

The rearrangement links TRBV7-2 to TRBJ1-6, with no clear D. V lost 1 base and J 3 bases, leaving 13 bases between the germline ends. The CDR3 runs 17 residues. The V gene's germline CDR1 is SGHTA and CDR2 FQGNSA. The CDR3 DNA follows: TGTGCCAGCAGCTTAGGCCGTACGGGCTTCTATAATTCACCCCTCCACTTT. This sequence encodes CASSLGRTGFYNSPLHF.

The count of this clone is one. For the CDR3, the DNA is TGTGCCAGCAGCACCCGACTAGCGGCCTACAATGAGCAGTTCTTC. This gives the protein CASSTRLAAYNEQFF. This chain joins TRBV9 and TRBJ2-1, with 9 bases matching TRBD2. Germline V gene sequence: CDR1 SGDLS, CDR2 YYNGEE. This CDR3 region has 15 residues. V shed 4 bases and J 2 bases; nucleotides not matched to a gene: 4.

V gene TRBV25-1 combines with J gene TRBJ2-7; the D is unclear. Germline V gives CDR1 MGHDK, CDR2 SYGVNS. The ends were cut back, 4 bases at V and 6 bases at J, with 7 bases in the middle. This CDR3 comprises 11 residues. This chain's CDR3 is CASSALREQYF. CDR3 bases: TGTGCCAGCAGTGCGCTACGCGAGCAGTACTTC.

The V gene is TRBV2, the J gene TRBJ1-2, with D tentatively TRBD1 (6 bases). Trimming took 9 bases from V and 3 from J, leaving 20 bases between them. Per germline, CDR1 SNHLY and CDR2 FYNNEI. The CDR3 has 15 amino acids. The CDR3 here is CARRGSEIIDYGYTF. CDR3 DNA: TGTGCCAGAAGGGGGAGTGAGATAATCGACTATGGCTACACCTTC.

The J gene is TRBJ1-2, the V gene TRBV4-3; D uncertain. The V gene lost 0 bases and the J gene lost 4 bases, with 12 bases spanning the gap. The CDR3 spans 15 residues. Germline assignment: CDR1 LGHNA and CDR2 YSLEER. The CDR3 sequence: CASSQDGGQPYGYTF. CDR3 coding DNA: TGCGCCAGCAGCCAAGATGGTGGGCAGCCCTATGGCTACACCTTC.

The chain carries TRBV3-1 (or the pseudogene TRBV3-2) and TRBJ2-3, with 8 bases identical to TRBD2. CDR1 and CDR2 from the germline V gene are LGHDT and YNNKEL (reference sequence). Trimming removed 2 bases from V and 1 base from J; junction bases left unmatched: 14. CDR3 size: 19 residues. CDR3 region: CASSQTASGRPLCTDTQYF. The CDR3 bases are TGTGCCAGCAGCCAAACGGCTAGCGGGCGTCCTCTATGCACAGATACGCAGTATTTT.

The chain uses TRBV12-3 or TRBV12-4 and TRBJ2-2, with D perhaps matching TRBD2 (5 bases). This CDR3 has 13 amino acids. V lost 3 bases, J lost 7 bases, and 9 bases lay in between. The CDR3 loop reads CASSFERDGELFF. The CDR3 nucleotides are TGTGCCAGCAGTTTCGAGAGGGACGGGGAGCTGTTTTTT.

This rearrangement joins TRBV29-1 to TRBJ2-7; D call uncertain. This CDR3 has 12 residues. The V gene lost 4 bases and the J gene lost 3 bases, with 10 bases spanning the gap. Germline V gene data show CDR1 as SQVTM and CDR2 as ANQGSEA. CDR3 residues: CSVVGLNYEQYF. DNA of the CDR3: TGCAGCGTTGTCGGCCTGAACTACGAGCAGTACTTC.

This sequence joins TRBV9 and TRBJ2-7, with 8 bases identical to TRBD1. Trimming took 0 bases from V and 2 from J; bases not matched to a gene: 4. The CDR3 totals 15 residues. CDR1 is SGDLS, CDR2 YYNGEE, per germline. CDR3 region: CASSVATGGTYEQYF. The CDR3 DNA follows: TGTGCCAGCAGCGTAGCAACAGGGGGGACCTACGAGCAGTACTTC.

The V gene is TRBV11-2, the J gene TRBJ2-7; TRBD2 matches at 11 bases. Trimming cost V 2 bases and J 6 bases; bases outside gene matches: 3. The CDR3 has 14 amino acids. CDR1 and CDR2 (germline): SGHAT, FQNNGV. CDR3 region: CASSLLAGGGEQYF. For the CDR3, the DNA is TGTGCCAGCAGCTTACTAGCGGGAGGCGGCGAGCAGTACTTC. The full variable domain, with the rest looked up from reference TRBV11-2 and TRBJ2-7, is EAGVAQSPRYKIIEKRQSVAFWCNPISGHATLYWYQQILGQGPKLLIQFQNNGVVDDSQLPKDRFSAERLKGVDSTLKIQPAKLEDSAVYLCASSLLAGGGEQYFGPGTRLTVT.

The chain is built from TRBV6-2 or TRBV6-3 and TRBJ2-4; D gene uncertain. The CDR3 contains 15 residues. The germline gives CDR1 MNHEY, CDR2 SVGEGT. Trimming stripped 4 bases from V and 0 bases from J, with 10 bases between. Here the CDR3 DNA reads TGTGCCAGCAGTTTCCCGGGTGGAGCCAAAAACATTCAGTACTTC. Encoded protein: CASSFPGGAKNIQYF.

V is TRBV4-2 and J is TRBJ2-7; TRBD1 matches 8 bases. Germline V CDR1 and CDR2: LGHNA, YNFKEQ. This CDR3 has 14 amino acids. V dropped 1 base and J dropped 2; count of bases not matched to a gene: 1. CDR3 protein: CASSQGQGTYEQYF. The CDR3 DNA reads TGTGCCAGCAGCCAAGGACAGGGGACCTACGAGCAGTACTTC.